These 13 T cell receptor beta chains share one sample of origin, sequenced in a study of blood T cell repertoires in COVID-19. Profiling relied on immunoSEQ multiplex PCR, and the TCRdb table lists in-frame clones only, not all of them. Of about 67,000 clones listed, 87% are singletons. The sample taken for sequencing was peripheral blood. These receptors came from a middle-aged man with active COVID-19.

V usage is TRBV2 and J usage is TRBJ2-7, with 12 bases aligning to TRBD2. Germline V lookup: CDR1 SNHLY, CDR2 FYNNEI. V was clipped by 11 bases and J by 1 base; unmatched bases: 9. The CDR3 is made up of 15 amino acids. CDR3 nucleotide sequence: TGTGCCGCCTCGACTAGCGGGAGATCTTCCTACGAGCAGTACTTC. Protein: CAASTSGRSSYEQYF. The full variable domain, rest sourced from reference TRBV2 and TRBJ2-7, is EPEVTQTPSHQVTQMGQEVILRCVPISNHLYFYWYRQILGQKVEFLVSFYNNEISEKSEIFDDQFSVERPDGSNFTLKIRSTKLEDSAMYFCAASTSGRSSYEQYFGPGTRLTVT.

CDR3 coding DNA: TGTGCCAGTAGTATAGAAGGGACTAGCGGAGCATACGAGCAGTACTTC. Protein product: CASSIEGTSGAYEQYF. V gene TRBV19 combines with J gene TRBJ2-7; 11 bases match TRBD2. Per germline, CDR1 LNHDA and CDR2 SQIVND (reference sequence). V gave up 0 bases and J gave up 4 bases; unmatched junction bases: 5. The CDR3 has 16 amino acids.

The V call is TRBV28, the J call TRBJ1-1; D unresolved. Between the trimmed V and J ends, which lost 5 bases and 3 bases, there was a span of 10 bases. CDR1 is MDHEN, CDR2 SYDVKM, per germline. The CDR3 is 13 residues long. CDR3 region: CASSQTGYTEAFF. The CDR3 DNA reads as TGTGCCAGCAGTCAAACGGGGTACACTGAAGCTTTCTTT.

The rearrangement joins TRBV5-1 to TRBJ1-2; 8 bases match TRBD1. Looked up from germline, CDR1 is SGHRS and CDR2 is YFSETQ. Unmatched junction bases numbered 9, after V lost 4 bases and J lost 4 bases. The CDR3 runs to 15 residues. CDR3 sequence: CASSPREGQVYGYTF. DNA of the CDR3: TGCGCCAGCAGCCCGAGGGAGGGACAGGTCTATGGCTACACCTTC.

The chain has TRBV5-1 and TRBJ2-3; TRBD2 matches 12 bases. Trimming took 0 bases from V and 4 from J; bases not matched to a gene: 6. This CDR3 has 17 amino acids. Germline CDR1 reads SGHRS; CDR2 reads YFSETQ. Here the CDR3 DNA reads TGCGCCAGCAGCTTGGGAGCCCTAGCGGGAGGGGCAGATACGCAGTATTTT. It is translated as CASSLGALAGGADTQYF.

V is TRBV7-2 and J is TRBJ2-3, with D perhaps matching TRBD2 (6 bases). The CDR3 is 16 residues long. Germline lookup yields CDR1 SGHTA and CDR2 FQGNSA. Trimming shortened V by 2 bases and J by 4 bases, and 16 bases separated the two germline ends. CDR3 sequence: CASSLRSLAPPDTQYF. As DNA, the CDR3 is TGTGCCAGCAGCTTAAGGTCCCTAGCGCCCCCAGATACGCAGTATTTT.

The chain has TRBV3-1 (or the pseudogene TRBV3-2) and TRBJ2-7; 7 bases map to TRBD2. Germline CDR1 is LGHDT and CDR2 is YNNKEL (reference sequence). J gave up 2 bases and V 1 base, and 8 bases lay outside the gene matches. The CDR3 length is 16 residues. The CDR3 DNA reads as TGTGCCAGCAGCCAAGCCTGGGGGGGGAGCACCTACGAGCAGTACTTC. Encoded protein: CASSQAWGGSTYEQYF.

This chain joins TRBV5-4 and TRBJ2-2; 11 bases match TRBD2. The V segment lost 5 bases and the J segment 4 bases; nucleotides outside the gene matches: 7. CDR3 length: 16 residues. Per the germline V gene, CDR1 is SGHNT and CDR2 is YYREEE (reference sequence). The CDR3 nucleotides are TGTGCCAGCAGTCGAACTAGCGGGAGACTCACCGGGGAGCTGTTTTTT. Amino acid sequence: CASSRTSGRLTGELFF.

J is TRBJ2-1 and V is TRBV7-3; D is possibly TRBD1 (5 bases). Trimming pared 5 bases from V and 9 bases from J, leaving 23 bases between. The CDR3 consists of 16 residues. Germline CDR1 and CDR2: SGHTA and FQGTGA. The CDR3 nucleotides read TGTGCCAGCAGCCCAAGGGGCCCGACGGATCGCACTGAGCAGTTCTTC. This translates into CASSPRGPTDRTEQFF.

The chain uses TRBV15 and TRBJ2-7; 8 bases line up with TRBD2. The junction had 9 bases not matched to a gene; V was cut back by 1 base and J by 4 bases. Germline CDR1 and CDR2: LNHNV and YYDKDF (reference sequence). The CDR3 has 16 amino acids. The CDR3 sequence: CATSRGTGTRSYEQYF. CDR3 DNA: TGTGCCACCAGCAGAGGAACCGGGACTAGGAGTTACGAGCAGTACTTC.

CDR3: CASSPQKGGKTEAFF. As DNA, the CDR3 is TGTGCCAGCAGTCCCCAGAAGGGAGGGAAGACTGAAGCTTTCTTT. The chain links TRBV6-5 to TRBJ1-1; D unresolved. CDR1 is MNHEY, CDR2 SVGAGI, per germline. With 5 bases removed from V and 5 bases from J, the gap between germline ends came to 18 bases. CDR3 length: 15 residues.

The V call is TRBV9, the J call TRBJ2-7; D gene unclear. The CDR3 is 14 amino acids. The germline V gene encodes CDR1 SGDLS and CDR2 YYNGEE. V gave up 0 bases and J gave up 3 bases, with 10 bases separating them. CDR3 sequence reads: CASSVGDINYEQYF. In DNA form, the CDR3 reads TGTGCCAGCAGCGTAGGTGACATTAACTACGAGCAGTACTTC.

V and J are TRBV28 and TRBJ2-1, with D perhaps matching TRBD2 (5 bases). The CDR3 runs 13 residues. Trimming stripped 6 bases from V and 9 bases from J, with 15 bases between. Per the germline V gene, CDR1 is MDHEN and CDR2 is SYDVKM. The CDR3: CASSRTPRSEQFF. CDR3 sequence (DNA): TGTGCCAGCAGCAGGACTCCCAGAAGTGAGCAGTTCTTC.